These 17 T cell receptor beta chains were sequenced from one sample in a study of blood T cell repertoires in COVID-19. Sequencing used immunoSEQ multiplex PCR; TCRdb keeps in-frame clones, though not all of them. The repertoire holds 25,000 to 40,000 clones, with roughly nine tenths as singletons. Material for sequencing was peripheral blood. These TCRs come from a human donor in a cohort sampled during active COVID-19.

This clone came up a few times. V gene TRBV30 combines with J gene TRBJ1-2; maybe TRBD1 (5 bases). Germline V gene lookup returns CDR1 GTSNPN and CDR2 SVGIG (reference sequence). V lost 0 bases to trimming and J lost 4 bases, with 12 bases between them. CDR3 length equals 14 residues. The chain's CDR3 is CAWSVWGGAYGYTF. Here the CDR3 DNA reads TGTGCCTGGAGTGTATGGGGTGGGGCCTATGGCTACACCTTC.

This chain joins TRBV5-1 and TRBJ2-1; 7 nucleotides agree with TRBD1. Germline-derived CDR1 and CDR2 are SGHRS and YFSETQ. CDR3 length: 14 residues. V lost 4 bases, J lost 9 bases, and 10 bases stayed unmatched. CDR3 loop: CASSHDRAVGEQFF. The CDR3 nucleotides read TGCGCCAGCAGCCATGACAGGGCGGTCGGTGAGCAGTTCTTC.

This rearrangement joins TRBV7-2 to TRBJ2-1, with TRBD2 identical over 9 bases. Per the germline V gene, CDR1 is SGHTA and CDR2 is FQGNSA. With 2 bases clipped from V and 7 bases from J, the junction kept 9 bases outside the gene matches. The CDR3 loop spans 16 amino acids. The DNA for the CDR3 is TGTGCCAGCAGCTTAAAAGGGGGGGCGGGGGGGAATGAGCAGTTCTTC. This codes for CASSLKGGAGGNEQFF.

This sequence joins TRBV21-1 and TRBJ2-7; the D segment call TRBD1 is taken from the table without a DNA check. TRBV21-1 is a recognized pseudogene. CDR3 size: 21 residues. The CDR3 region is CASSKAPRPHDRVQSSYEQYV. Written as DNA, the CDR3 is TGTGCCAGCAGCAAAGCGCCCCGACCACACGACAGGGTTCAAAGCTCCTACGAGCAGTACGTC.

The chain couples TRBV6-5 to TRBJ1-1; D is ambiguous. The CDR3 length is 15 residues. From germline, CDR1 is MNHEY and CDR2 SVGAGI. Between the trimmed V and J ends, which lost 7 bases and 2 bases, there was a span of 17 bases. CDR3 bases: TGTGCCAGCATTCGATTTACCGCGCCCAACACTGAAGCTTTCTTT. This encodes CASIRFTAPNTEAFF.

This sequence joins TRBV6-5 and TRBJ1-6; TRBD1 agrees at 9 bases. Germline CDR1 is MNHEY and CDR2 is SVGAGI. The CDR3 loop spans 15 amino acids. The J segment lost 6 bases and the V segment lost 7 bases, leaving 7 bases of the junction unmatched. CDR3 sequence reads: CASTPGQGVNSPLHF. The CDR3 DNA sequence: TGTGCCAGCACCCCGGGACAGGGTGTTAATTCACCCCTCCACTTT.

V gene TRBV29-1 combines with J gene TRBJ2-1; 9 nucleotides align to TRBD2. V shed 3 bases and J 4 bases; nucleotides not matched to a gene: 1. Germline CDR1 and CDR2: SQVTM and ANQGSEA. The CDR3 totals 13 residues. In DNA form, the CDR3 reads TGCAGCGTTGATGGACTAGCGTACAATGAGCAGTTCTTC. As protein: CSVDGLAYNEQFF.

This chain uses TRBV7-2 with TRBJ2-2; 10 bases map to TRBD2. The CDR3 contains 15 residues. Germline CDR1 SGHTA, CDR2 FQGNSA. V gave up 6 bases and J gave up 7 bases; unmatched junction bases: 8. CDR3 coding DNA: TGTGCCAGCAGTCTGAGCGGGGGGGCCGTCGGGGAGCTGTTTTTT. As protein: CASSLSGGAVGELFF.

This chain joins TRBV24-1 and TRBJ1-5; D call uncertain. The CDR3 is 13 amino acids. Deletions cut 4 bases from V and 10 bases from J, with 13 bases between. Per the germline V gene, CDR1 is KGHDR and CDR2 is SFDVKD. CDR3 protein: CATSDRDTGPQHF. The CDR3 coding sequence is TGTGCCACCAGTGACCGAGACACCGGTCCCCAGCATTTT.

The gene calls are TRBV7-9 and TRBJ2-1; a weak D match, TRBD2 (6 bases). This CDR3 contains 14 residues. Germline values: CDR1 SEHNR, CDR2 FQNEAQ (reference sequence). V lost 5 bases, J lost 3 bases, and 11 bases lay in between. For the CDR3, the DNA is TGTGCCAGCAGCCAGGGACTCCGCTACAATGAGCAGTTCTTC. It translates to CASSQGLRYNEQFF.

V and J are TRBV6-5 and TRBJ1-2; 10 positions agree with TRBD1. Germline V CDR1 and CDR2: MNHEY, SVGAGI. CDR3 length: 15 amino acids. The ends lost 5 bases at V and 4 bases at J; junction bases unmatched: 7. In nucleotides, the CDR3 is TGTGCCAGCAGTCGACAGGGGGCCCCCAGCTATGGCTACACCTTC. Its protein product is CASSRQGAPSYGYTF.

This sequence joins TRBV15 and TRBJ2-2; maybe TRBD2 (6 bases). Trimming stripped 5 bases from V and 2 bases from J, with 15 bases between. Germline CDR1 and CDR2: LNHNV and YYDKDF (reference sequence). The CDR3 is 16 amino acids. The CDR3 nucleotides read TGTGCCACCAGCGGAATTAGCGGAGCCAACACCGGGGAGCTGTTTTTT. It codes for CATSGISGANTGELFF.

This sequence joins TRBV30 and TRBJ1-3; maybe TRBD1 (6 bases). The germline gives CDR1 GTSNPN, CDR2 SVGIG (reference sequence). V gave up 2 bases and J gave up 2 bases, with 16 bases separating them. This CDR3 is built from 16 residues. CDR3 loop: CAWSLKQGLTGNTIYF. In DNA, the CDR3 is TGTGCCTGGAGTTTGAAACAGGGTCTTACTGGAAACACCATATATTTT.

The CDR3 region has the DNA TGTGCCAGCAGCTTAGCCGGGGACAGGCGCACAGATACGCAGTATTTT. It translates to CASSLAGDRRTDTQYF. The chain uses TRBV11-1 and TRBJ2-3; TRBD1 matches 8 bases. The CDR3 has 16 amino acids. Germline trimming cut 0 bases from V and 1 base from J; bases unmatched to any gene: 3. The V gene's germline CDR1 is SGHAT and CDR2 FQDESV (reference sequence).

The rearrangement links TRBV7-9 to TRBJ1-1, with TRBD1 matching over 7 bases. With 4 bases clipped from V and 4 bases from J, the junction kept 9 bases outside the gene matches. This CDR3 is 15 amino acids long. Germline V gene lookup returns CDR1 SEHNR and CDR2 FQNEAQ (reference sequence). In DNA, the CDR3 is TGTGCCAGCAGCTCTCTACAGGGGAAAGGCACTGAAGCTTTCTTT. Translated: CASSSLQGKGTEAFF.

This chain connects TRBV6-6 to TRBJ2-5; 7 bases agree with TRBD2. After removal of 1 base from V and 2 bases from J, the junction contained 7 bases not matched to a gene. The CDR3 loop spans 16 amino acids. CDR1 is MNHNY and CDR2 is SVGAGI in the germline V gene (reference sequence). The CDR3 DNA sequence: TGTGCCAGCAGTTACTTCGGGGGGAGGACGCAAGAGACCCAGTACTTC. Its translation is CASSYFGGRTQETQYF.

The J gene is TRBJ2-3, the V gene TRBV7-9; unclear D gene. V shed 1 base and J shed 0 bases, with 8 bases lying between them. Germline values: CDR1 SEHNR, CDR2 FQNEAQ (reference sequence). CDR3 length: 15 amino acids. The CDR3 DNA reads as TGTGCCAGCAGCTTAGTATACAGCAGCACAGATACGCAGTATTTT. Translation gives CASSLVYSSTDTQYF.